The 8 T cell receptor beta chains below come from one sample, sequenced in a study of OX40 agonist ivuxolimab in advanced cancers. Using immunoSEQ multiplex PCR, the repertoire was profiled, and TCRdb retains in-frame clones only, with some absent. Counted here are 35,000 to 40,000 clones, almost 80% occurring once; the ten biggest clones make up roughly a fifth. The sequencing used CD4+ or CD8+ T cells sorted from blood, collected in a trial of the OX40 agonist ivuxolimab. These receptors were obtained from an adult with an advanced solid tumor such as melanoma, head and neck, liver or kidney cancer.

The rearrangement joins TRBV28 to TRBJ2-6; unclear D gene. V lost 4 bases to trimming and J lost 0 bases, with 10 bases between them. From germline, CDR1 is MDHEN and CDR2 SYDVKM. CDR3 length: 16 amino acids. CDR3 protein: CASSSSRTSGANVLTF. CDR3 in DNA: TGTGCCAGCAGTTCCTCTCGGACCTCTGGGGCCAACGTCCTGACTTTC.

The chain uses TRBV4-1 and TRBJ2-7, with a possible D match to TRBD2 (6 bases). The CDR3 length is 14 residues. The ends were cut back, 0 bases at V and 3 bases at J, with 9 bases in the middle. The germline V gene has CDR1 MGHRA and CDR2 YSYEKL. CDR3: CASSQELTSYEQYF. In DNA form, the CDR3 reads TGCGCCAGCAGCCAAGAATTGACTAGCTACGAGCAGTACTTC.

The V gene is TRBV11-2, the J gene TRBJ1-2; 8 nucleotides line up with TRBD1. The germline CDR1 and CDR2 sequences are SGHAT and FQNNGV. This CDR3 contains 18 residues. Trimming took 8 bases from V and 4 from J; bases not matched to a gene: 21. CDR3: CASGRGFYEGQAVYGYTF. DNA for the CDR3: TGTGCCAGCGGCAGGGGTTTCTACGAGGGACAGGCAGTCTATGGCTACACCTTC.

This sequence joins TRBV14 and TRBJ2-7; D might be TRBD1 or TRBD2, each matching 7 bases. Per the germline V gene, CDR1 is SGHDN and CDR2 is FVKESK. The ends were cut back, 8 bases at V and 0 bases at J, with 14 bases in the middle. The CDR3 contains 14 residues. Written as DNA, the CDR3 is TGTGCCAGCGCAGGGGGGGGGAACTCCTACGAGCAGTACTTC. Protein sequence: CASAGGGNSYEQYF.

The chain carries TRBV7-3 and TRBJ2-3, with 9 bases that match TRBD2. The V segment lost 2 bases and the J segment 4 bases; nucleotides outside the gene matches: 10. CDR1 SGHTA and CDR2 FQGTGA come from the germline V gene. The CDR3 extends over 17 amino acids. The CDR3 reads CASSLGGTSHSPDTQYF. CDR3 nucleotide sequence: TGTGCCAGCAGCTTAGGGGGGACTAGCCATTCGCCAGATACGCAGTATTTT. Drawing the rest from reference TRBV7-3 and TRBJ2-3, the complete variable domain is GAGVSQTPSNKVTEKGKYVELRCDPISGHTALYWYRQSLGQGPEFLIYFQGTGAADDSGLPNDRFFAVRPEGSVSTLKIQRTERGDSAVYLCASSLGGTSHSPDTQYFGPGTRLTVL.

The chain combines TRBV6-5 with TRBJ2-7, with a possible D match to TRBD1 (7 bases). This CDR3 comprises 15 residues. Trimming took off 6 bases at V and 6 bases at J, with 21 bases between the two ends. Germline CDR1 and CDR2: MNHEY and SVGAGI. Here the CDR3 reads CASSDGAGGFTEQYF. DNA of the CDR3: TGTGCCAGCAGCGATGGTGCAGGGGGGTTTACCGAGCAGTACTTC.

The chain uses TRBV14 and TRBJ1-2; D is ambiguous. The CDR3 length is 12 residues. CDR1 is SGHDN and CDR2 is FVKESK in the germline V gene. Between the trimmed V and J ends, which lost 4 bases and 5 bases, there was a span of 8 bases. The CDR3 spells CASSLSGYGYTF. CDR3 nucleotides: TGTGCCAGCAGCCTGTCGGGGTATGGCTACACCTTC. The variable domain in full, completed from reference TRBV14 and TRBJ1-2, reads EAGVTQFPSHSVIEKGQTVTLRCDPISGHDNLYWYRRVMGKEIKFLLHFVKESKQDESGMPNNRFLAERTGGTYSTLKVQPAELEDSGVYFCASSLSGYGYTFGSGTRLTVV.

The chain is built from TRBV10-3 and TRBJ1-1, with unresolved D. In germline, CDR1 is ENHRY, CDR2 SYGVKD. Trimming cost V 0 bases and J 7 bases, with 12 bases left between them. CDR3 size: 14 residues. The CDR3 region has the DNA TGTGCCATCAGTGAGTCGATGGTGGCATTTGAAGCTTTCTTT. It encodes CAISESMVAFEAFF.